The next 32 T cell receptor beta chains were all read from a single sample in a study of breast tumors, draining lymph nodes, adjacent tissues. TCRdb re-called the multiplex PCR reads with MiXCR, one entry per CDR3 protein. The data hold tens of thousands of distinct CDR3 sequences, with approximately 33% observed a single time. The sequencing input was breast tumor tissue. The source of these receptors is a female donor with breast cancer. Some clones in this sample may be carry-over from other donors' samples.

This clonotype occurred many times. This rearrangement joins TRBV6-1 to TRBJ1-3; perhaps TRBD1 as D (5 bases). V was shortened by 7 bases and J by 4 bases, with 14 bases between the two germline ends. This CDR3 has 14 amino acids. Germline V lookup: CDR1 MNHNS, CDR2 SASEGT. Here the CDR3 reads CASTGPRVGNTIYF. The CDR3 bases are TGTGCCAGCACCGGCCCCAGGGTAGGAAACACCATATATTTT.

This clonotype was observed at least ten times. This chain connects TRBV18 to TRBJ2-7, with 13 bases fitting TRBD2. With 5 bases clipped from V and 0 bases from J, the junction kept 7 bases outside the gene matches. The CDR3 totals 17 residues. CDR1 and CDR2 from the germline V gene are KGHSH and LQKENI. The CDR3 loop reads CASSSGTSGAYSYEQYF. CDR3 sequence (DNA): TGTGCCAGCTCATCCGGGACTAGCGGGGCTTACTCCTACGAGCAGTACTTC. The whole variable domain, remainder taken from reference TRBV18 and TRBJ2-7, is NAGVMQNPRHLVRRRGQEARLRCSPMKGHSHVYWYRQLPEEGLKFMVYLQKENIIDESGMPKERFSAEFPKEGPSILRIQQVVRGDSAAYFCASSSGTSGAYSYEQYFGPGTRLTVT.

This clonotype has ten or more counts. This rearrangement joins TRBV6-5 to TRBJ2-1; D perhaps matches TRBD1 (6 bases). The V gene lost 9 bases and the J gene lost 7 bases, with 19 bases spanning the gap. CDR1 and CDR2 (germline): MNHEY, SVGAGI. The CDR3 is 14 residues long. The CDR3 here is CASDNTGNGNEQFF. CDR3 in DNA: TGTGCCAGTGACAATACAGGGAATGGGAATGAGCAGTTCTTC.

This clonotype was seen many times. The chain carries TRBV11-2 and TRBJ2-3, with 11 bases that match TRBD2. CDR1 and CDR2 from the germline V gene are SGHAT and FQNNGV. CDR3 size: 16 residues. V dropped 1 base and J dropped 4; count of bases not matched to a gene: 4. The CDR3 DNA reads TGTGCCAGCAGCTTAGGCCTAGCGGGAGGTCCAGATACGCAGTATTTT. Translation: CASSLGLAGGPDTQYF.

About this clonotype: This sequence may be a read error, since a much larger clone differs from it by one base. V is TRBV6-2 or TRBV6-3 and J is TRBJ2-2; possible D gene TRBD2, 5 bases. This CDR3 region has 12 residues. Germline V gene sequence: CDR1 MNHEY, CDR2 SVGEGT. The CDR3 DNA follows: TGTGCCAGCAGTAGGATCACCGGGGAGCTGTTATTT. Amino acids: CASSRITGELLF.

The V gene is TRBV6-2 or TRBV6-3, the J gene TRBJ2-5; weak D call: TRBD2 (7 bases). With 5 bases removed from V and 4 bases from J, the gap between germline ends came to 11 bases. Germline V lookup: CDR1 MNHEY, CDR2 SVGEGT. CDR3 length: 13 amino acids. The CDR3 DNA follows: TGTGCCAGCAGTGTCGGGGGGCGAGAGACCCAGTACTTC. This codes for CASSVGGRETQYF.

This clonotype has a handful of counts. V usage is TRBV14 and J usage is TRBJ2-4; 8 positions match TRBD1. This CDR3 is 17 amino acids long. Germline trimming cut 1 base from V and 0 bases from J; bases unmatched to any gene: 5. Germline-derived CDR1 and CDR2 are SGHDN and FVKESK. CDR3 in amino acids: CASSQVQGALAKNIQYF. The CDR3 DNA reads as TGTGCCAGCAGCCAAGTTCAGGGGGCTCTAGCCAAAAACATTCAGTACTTC.

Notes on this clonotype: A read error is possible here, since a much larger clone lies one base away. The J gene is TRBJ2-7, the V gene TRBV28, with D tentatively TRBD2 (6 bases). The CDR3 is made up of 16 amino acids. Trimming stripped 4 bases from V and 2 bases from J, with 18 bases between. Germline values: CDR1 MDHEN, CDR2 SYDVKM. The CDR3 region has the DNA TGTGCCAGCAGTTCTCCGGGGGATCAAAGCGCCTACGAGCAGTACTTC. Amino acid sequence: CASSSPGDQSAYEQYF.

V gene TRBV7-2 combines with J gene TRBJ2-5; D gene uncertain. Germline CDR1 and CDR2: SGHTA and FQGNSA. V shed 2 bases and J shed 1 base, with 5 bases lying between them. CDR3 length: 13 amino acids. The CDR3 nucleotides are TGTGCCAGCAGCTTATCTCCCCAAGAGACCCAGTACTTC. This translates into CASSLSPQETQYF.

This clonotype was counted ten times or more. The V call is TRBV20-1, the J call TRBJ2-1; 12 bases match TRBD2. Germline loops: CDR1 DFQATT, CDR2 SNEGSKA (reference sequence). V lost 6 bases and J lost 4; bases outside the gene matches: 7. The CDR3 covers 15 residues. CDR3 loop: CSAVATSGGYNEQFF. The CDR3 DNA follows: TGCAGTGCAGTCGCGACTAGCGGGGGTTACAATGAGCAGTTCTTC.

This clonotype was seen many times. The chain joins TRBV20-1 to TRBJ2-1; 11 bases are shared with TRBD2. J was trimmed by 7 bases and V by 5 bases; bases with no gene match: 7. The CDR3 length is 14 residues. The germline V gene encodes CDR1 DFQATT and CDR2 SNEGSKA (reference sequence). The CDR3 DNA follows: TGCAGTGCTTCACTAGCGGGAGTCGGGAATGAGCAGTTCTTC. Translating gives CSASLAGVGNEQFF.

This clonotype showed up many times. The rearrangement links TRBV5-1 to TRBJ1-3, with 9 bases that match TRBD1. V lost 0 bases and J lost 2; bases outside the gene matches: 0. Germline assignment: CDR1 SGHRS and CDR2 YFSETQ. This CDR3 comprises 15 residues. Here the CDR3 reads CASSLDRGPGNTIYF. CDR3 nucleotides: TGCGCCAGCAGCTTGGACAGGGGGCCTGGAAACACCATATATTTT.

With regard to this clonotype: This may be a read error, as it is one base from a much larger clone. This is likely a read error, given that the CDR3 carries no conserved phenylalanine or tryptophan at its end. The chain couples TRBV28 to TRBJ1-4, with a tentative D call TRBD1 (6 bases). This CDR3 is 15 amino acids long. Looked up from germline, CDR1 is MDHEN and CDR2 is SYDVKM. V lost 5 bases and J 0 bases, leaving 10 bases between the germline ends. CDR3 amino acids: CASSHRDATNEKLFS. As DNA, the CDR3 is TGTGCCAGCAGTCACAGGGATGCAACTAATGAAAAACTGTTTTCT.

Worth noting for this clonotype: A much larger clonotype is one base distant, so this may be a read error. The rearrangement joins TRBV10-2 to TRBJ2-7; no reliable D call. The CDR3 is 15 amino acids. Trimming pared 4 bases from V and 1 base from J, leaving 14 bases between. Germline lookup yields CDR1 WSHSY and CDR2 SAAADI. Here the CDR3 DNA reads TGCGCCAGCAGTGGACACAGCACCCTATCCTACGAGCAGTACTTC. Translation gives CASSGHSTLSYEQYF.

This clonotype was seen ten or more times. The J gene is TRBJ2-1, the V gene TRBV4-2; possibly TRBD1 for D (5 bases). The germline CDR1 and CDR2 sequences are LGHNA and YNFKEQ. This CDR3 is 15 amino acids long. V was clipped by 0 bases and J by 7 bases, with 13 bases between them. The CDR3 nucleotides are TGTGCCAGCAGCCAAGACCTTGGGGCCGGTAATGAGCAGTTCTTC. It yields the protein CASSQDLGAGNEQFF.

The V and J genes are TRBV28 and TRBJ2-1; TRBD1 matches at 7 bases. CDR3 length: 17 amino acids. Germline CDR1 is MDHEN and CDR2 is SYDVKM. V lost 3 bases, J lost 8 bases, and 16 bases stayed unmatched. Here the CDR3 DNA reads TGTGCCAGCAGTTTTTCTCGGGACAGCCTACTTTATGATGAGCAGTTCTTC. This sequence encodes CASSFSRDSLLYDEQFF.

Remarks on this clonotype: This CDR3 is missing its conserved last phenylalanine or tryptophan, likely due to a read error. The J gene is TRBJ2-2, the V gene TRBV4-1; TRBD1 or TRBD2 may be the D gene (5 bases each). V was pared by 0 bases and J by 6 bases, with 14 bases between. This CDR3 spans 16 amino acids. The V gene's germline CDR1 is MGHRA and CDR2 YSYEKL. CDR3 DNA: TGCGCCAGCAGCCAAGAGATCCTGAGGGGAGCCGGGGAGCTGTTTGTT. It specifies CASSQEILRGAGELFV.

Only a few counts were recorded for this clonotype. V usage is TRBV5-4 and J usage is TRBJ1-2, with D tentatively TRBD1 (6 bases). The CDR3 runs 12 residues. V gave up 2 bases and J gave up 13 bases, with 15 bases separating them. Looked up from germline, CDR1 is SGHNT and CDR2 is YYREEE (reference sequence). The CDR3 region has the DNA TGTGCCAGCAGCTTATCAGGGACATCTTCCACCTTC. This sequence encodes CASSLSGTSSTF.

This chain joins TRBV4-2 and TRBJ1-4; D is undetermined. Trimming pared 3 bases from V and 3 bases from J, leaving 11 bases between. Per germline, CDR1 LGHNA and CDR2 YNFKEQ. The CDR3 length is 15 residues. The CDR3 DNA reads TGTGCCAGCAGCCAGCTGGATGCAGCTAATGAAAAACTGTTTTTT. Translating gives CASSQLDAANEKLFF.

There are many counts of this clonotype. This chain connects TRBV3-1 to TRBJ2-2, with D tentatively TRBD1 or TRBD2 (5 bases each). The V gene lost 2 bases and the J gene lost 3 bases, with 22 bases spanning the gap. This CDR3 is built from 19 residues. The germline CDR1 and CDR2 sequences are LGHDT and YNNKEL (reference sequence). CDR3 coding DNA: TGTGCCAGCAGCCAAAGTGGACGGGACGTAAAAGGGTACACCGGGGAGCTGTTTTTT. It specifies CASSQSGRDVKGYTGELFF.

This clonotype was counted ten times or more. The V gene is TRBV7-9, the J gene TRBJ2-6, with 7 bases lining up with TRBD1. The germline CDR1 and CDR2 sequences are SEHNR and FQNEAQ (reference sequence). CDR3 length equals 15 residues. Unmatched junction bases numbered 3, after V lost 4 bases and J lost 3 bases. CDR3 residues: CASSSQGVGANVLTF. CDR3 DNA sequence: TGTGCCAGCAGCTCCCAGGGGGTTGGGGCCAACGTCCTGACTTTC.

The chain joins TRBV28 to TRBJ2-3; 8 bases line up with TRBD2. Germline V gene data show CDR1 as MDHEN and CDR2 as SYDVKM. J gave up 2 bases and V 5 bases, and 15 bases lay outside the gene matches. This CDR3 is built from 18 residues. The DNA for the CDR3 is TGTGCCAGCAGTCCACTCATCGGGGGGGCCCCCCCCACAGATACGCAGTATTTT. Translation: CASSPLIGGAPPTDTQYF.

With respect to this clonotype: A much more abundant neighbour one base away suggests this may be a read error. CDR3 nucleotides: TGTGCCAGCAGGCAGGGGGCAGATACGCAGTATTTT. Amino acids: CASRQGADTQYF. This chain uses TRBV2 with TRBJ2-3, with TRBD1 matching 7 bases. V lost 6 bases, J lost 4 bases, and 1 base stayed unmatched. The CDR3 consists of 12 residues. CDR1 is SNHLY, CDR2 FYNNEI, per germline.

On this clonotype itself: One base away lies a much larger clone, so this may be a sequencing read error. The CDR3 is CASSYSGNDEQFF. CDR3 DNA sequence: TGTGCCAGCAGTTACTCAGGGAATGATGAGCAGTTCTTC. The chain is built from TRBV6-5 and TRBJ2-1; D gene uncertain. V shed 0 bases and J shed 8 bases, with 8 bases lying between them. From germline, CDR1 is MNHEY and CDR2 SVGAGI. This CDR3 spans 13 amino acids.

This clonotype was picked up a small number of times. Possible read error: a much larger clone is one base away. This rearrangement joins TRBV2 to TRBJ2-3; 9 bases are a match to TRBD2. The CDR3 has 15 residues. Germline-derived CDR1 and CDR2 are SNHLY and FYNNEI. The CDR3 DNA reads TGTGCCAGCAATGAAGTAGCGGGAGGCACAGATACGCAGTATTTT. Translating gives CASNEVAGGTDTQYF.

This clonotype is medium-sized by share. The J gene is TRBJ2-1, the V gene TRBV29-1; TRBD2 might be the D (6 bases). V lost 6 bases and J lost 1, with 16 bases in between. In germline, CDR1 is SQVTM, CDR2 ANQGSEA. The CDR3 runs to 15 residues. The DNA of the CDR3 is TGCAGCGTGGGAGGACACCTTGATTCCTACAATGAGCAGTTCTTC. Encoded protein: CSVGGHLDSYNEQFF.

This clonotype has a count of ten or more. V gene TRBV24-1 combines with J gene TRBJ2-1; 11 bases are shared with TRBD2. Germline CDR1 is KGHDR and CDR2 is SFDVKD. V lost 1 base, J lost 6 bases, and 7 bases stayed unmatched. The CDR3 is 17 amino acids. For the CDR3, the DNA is TGTGCCACCAGTGATTTCCCTCTAGCGGGAGGTCCCAATGAGCAGTTCTTC. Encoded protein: CATSDFPLAGGPNEQFF.

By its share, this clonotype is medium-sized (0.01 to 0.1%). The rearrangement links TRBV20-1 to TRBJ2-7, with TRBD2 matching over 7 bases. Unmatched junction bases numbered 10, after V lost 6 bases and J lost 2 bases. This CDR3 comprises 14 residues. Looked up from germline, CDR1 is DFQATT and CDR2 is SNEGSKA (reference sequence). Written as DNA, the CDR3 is TGCAGTGCCGGATTCGGGGGGTCTACCTACGAGCAGTACTTC. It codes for CSAGFGGSTYEQYF.

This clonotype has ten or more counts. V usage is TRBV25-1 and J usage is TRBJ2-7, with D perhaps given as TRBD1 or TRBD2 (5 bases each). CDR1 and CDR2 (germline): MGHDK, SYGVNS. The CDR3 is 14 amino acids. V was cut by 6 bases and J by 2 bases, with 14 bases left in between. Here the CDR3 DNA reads TGTGCCAGCAGCCTCGGGACGGAGACCTACGAGCAGTACTTC. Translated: CASSLGTETYEQYF.

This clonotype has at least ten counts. The CDR3 sequence: CSLGRQGLPYEQYF. DNA of the CDR3: TGCAGTCTTGGGAGACAGGGGCTACCTTACGAGCAGTACTTC. The chain recombines TRBV20-1 with TRBJ2-7; 8 bases align to TRBD1. This CDR3 spans 14 amino acids. J gave up 4 bases and V 8 bases, and 13 bases lay outside the gene matches. CDR1 DFQATT and CDR2 SNEGSKA come from the germline V gene (reference sequence).

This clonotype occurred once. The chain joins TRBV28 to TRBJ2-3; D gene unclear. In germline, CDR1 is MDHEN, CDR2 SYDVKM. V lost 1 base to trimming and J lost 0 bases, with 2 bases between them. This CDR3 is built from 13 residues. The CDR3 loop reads CASSLYSTDTQYF. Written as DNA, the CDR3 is TGTGCCAGCAGTTTATACAGCACAGATACGCAGTATTTT.

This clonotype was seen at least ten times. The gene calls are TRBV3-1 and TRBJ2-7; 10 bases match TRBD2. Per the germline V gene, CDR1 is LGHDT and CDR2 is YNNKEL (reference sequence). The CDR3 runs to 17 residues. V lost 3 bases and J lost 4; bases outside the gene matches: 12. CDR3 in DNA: TGTGCCAGCAGCCAGAGTTGGCTACTAGCGGGAAGGTACGAGCAGTACTTC. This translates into CASSQSWLLAGRYEQYF.